This T cell receptor beta chain was observed in a study of vaccination and CD4 T cells after COVID-19. Sample treatment: roughly 10-day PBMC culture with coronavirus spike peptide pools or control peptides (ViraFEST assay). CD4+ T cells that had been cultured provided DNA sequenced with the Oncomine TCR Beta short-read assay. MiXCR, applied by TCRdb to the PCR reads, yields one record per CDR3 protein. The table has about 7,400 distinct CDR3 sequences, about 73% seen once. Germline CDR1 and CDR2: MDHEN and SYDVKM. V was pared by 2 bases and J by 3 bases, with 7 bases between. CDR3 length: 13 residues. A remark on this clonotype: Its antigen is currently unknown.

Sequencing was carried out using CD4+ T cells from blood, cultured in vitro. The chain recombines TRBV28 with TRBJ1-2; D is unclear. This TCR derives from a human donor who had recovered from COVID-19. CDR3 protein: CASSLSLDYGYTF. In DNA form, the CDR3 reads TGTGCCAGCAGTTTAAGCCTGGACTATGGCTACACCTTC.